The TCR beta chain described here comes from a study of vaccination and CD4 T cells after COVID-19. About the study: Six males and four females constituted the convalescent cohort, two of whom were Hispanic. The stimulus for the cells was overlapping spike peptides derived from SARS-CoV-2, HCoV-NL63, HCoV-OC43 and HCoV-229E.

An Oncomine TCR Beta short-read assay was used to sequence the DNA from cultured CD4+ T cells. TCRdb re-analysed the PCR reads in MiXCR, keeping a single row per CDR3 protein. This sample yields around 5,700 distinct CDR3 sequences, of which roughly 27% are seen a single time; about 18% belongs to the top ten. CDR3 length: 17 residues. Germline V gene data show CDR1 as SEHNR and CDR2 as FQNEAQ (reference sequence). The V gene end was trimmed by 2 bases and the J gene end by 5 bases; junction bases not matched to a gene: 12. This clonotype was observed a few times. Its antigen is unidentified. Sample treatment: approximately nine-day PBMC culture with coronavirus spike peptide pools or control peptides (ViraFEST assay). During the years 2011-2018, before the COVID-19 pandemic, the unexposed donor's CD4+ T cells were collected. Four cold-coronavirus spikes and SARS-CoV-2 S/N served to probe CD4+ T cells taken from unexposed donors, cells permitting.

Material for sequencing was CD4+ T cells from blood, cultured in vitro. This rearrangement joins TRBV7-9 to TRBJ2-3; 8 positions match TRBD1. This receptor was obtained from a human donor in good health. DNA of the CDR3: TGTGCCAGCAGCTTATTGTGGACAGGGTCAATCCGAGATACGCAGTATTTT. Translation gives CASSLLWTGSIRDTQYF.